This T cell receptor beta chain was documented in a study of Graves' ophthalmopathy and Graves' hyperthyroidism (dated by TCRdb to 2017 to 2018). A note on the overall study: Hyperthyroidism was considered stable if no progression to ophthalmopathy occurred within 18 months of follow-up. To explore V-J signatures distinguishing ophthalmopathy from hyperthyroidism, a discovery set of 100 patients (about 41 ophthalmopathy, roughly 56 stable hyperthyroidism) was enrolled. In total, some 140 blood samples were TCR-sequenced: approximately 42 ophthalmopathy, around 75 hyperthyroidism and some 17 hyperthyroidism-to-ophthalmopathy patients. TCR beta repertoire signatures were used to distinguish Graves' ophthalmopathy from Graves' hyperthyroidism and to predict progression to ophthalmopathy. For independent validation, a separate cohort was made up of about 18 hyperthyroidism patients plus 17 patients who later progressed from hyperthyroidism to ophthalmopathy. T-cell repertoires of thyroid tissue and blood were compared in over 5 hyperthyroidism patients. Once sampling was done, hyperthyroidism patients were given methimazole at a starting dose of 30 mg daily, while ophthalmopathy patients were given high-dose intravenous methylprednisolone. Broad study findings and their caveats: In validation, the model predicted ophthalmopathy progression with about 64% sensitivity and 72.22% specificity; some 13 predicted patients were CT-confirmed with GO in a median of approximately six months. Most expanded thyroid clonotypes with a frequency above 0.001 also appeared in blood, which suggests that blood repertoires may reflect the immune response in the thyroid. Sample size was not statistically predetermined, and group allocation was not concealed from the investigators. In cross-validation, the 13-signature model distinguished ophthalmopathy from stable hyperthyroidism with 85% to 90% sensitivity and around 81% specificity, and in the test set the corresponding values were around 78% and 73%.

For repertoire sequencing, the TCR beta CDR3 regions were amplified from RNA transcripts. The first round of RT-PCR was done with HTBI primers and the Qiagen OneStep RT-PCR kit, and was followed by a second round of multiplex PCR, then size selection and purification. Libraries were sequenced paired-end with 100 bp reads on an Illumina HiSeq2000. The study's processing was this. SOAPnuke was used to process the reads, throwing out any read that had adapters, had uncalled bases, had a mean Phred below 15, or lacked an exact constant-primer or identifier match. High-quality paired reads were merged with COPE v1.2.5. Clonotypes were defined as unique nucleotide sequences and were aligned to IMGT TRB V, D and J references using MiTCR v1.1. Only V-J combinations with frequency above 0.0001 were analysed, covering approximately 99% of repertoires. A TCR clonal expansion and chaos score per V-J combination was defined as the ratio of F50 clonal expansion to chaos observed in the TCRdist matrix. Features were reduced by Welch's t-statistics and random forest to more than 10 V-J combinations, which fed a naive Bayes classifier. The similarity between thyroid and blood repertoires was quantified using the Morisita-Horn index. In-frame beta chains were kept once TCRdb had trimmed the public reads at Q25 with fastp and called clones with MiXCR. Rows are unified per CDR3 protein, each entry keeping the most common DNA and genes. These V and J calls are TCRdb output, not the study's own analysis. This sample lists 500,000 to 700,000 distinct CDR3 sequences; about 40% were detected once. The ten largest clones take up roughly 4.5% of the sample.

Hyperthyroidism patients were newly diagnosed, were aged 18 to 65 years, and had a disease duration under 2 months. Anyone with other autoimmune diseases, uncontrolled infections, pregnancy or lactation was excluded from the study. Clinical symptoms, serum thyroxine, TRAb, thyroid ultrasound and orbital computed tomography formed the basis of the diagnosis. Total RNA was extracted using Trizol reagent, and RNA quality was checked on an Agilent 2100 Bioanalyzer. Points on this clonotype: Its target antigen remains unknown. No base quality values were provided; no much bigger clone lies one nucleotide off.

This clonotype was sampled from an adult man with Graves' hyperthyroidism. The sample consisted of peripheral blood or thyroid tissue (not recorded which).

The DNA reads as follows: TGTGCCAGCAGCTTTGCCGGGACAGCTAATTCACCCCTCCACTTT. Its translation reads: CASSFAGTANSPLHF. Recombination connected TRBV13 to TRBJ1-6; 7 central bases correspond to TRBD1. Trimmed from V: 3 bases; trimmed from J: 6 bases; junction bases lacking a gene match: 5. There are 15 amino acids in the CDR3, from cysteine to phenylalanine inclusive. The read is trimmed to its CDR3 DNA, 45 bases read in frame from base 1. Via the germline V gene (reference sequence), CDR1 is PRHDT and CDR2 FYEKMQ.